The subject of this entry is one T cell receptor (beta chain). Its antigen is as yet unknown. The data were produced by immunoSEQ multiplex PCR, yet TCRdb's version contains in-frame clones alone and is incomplete. Among around 25,000 clones listed, around 94% were seen once. The source of the sample is a study of graft-versus-host responses after intestinal transplantation. About the study: Anti-thymocyte globulin induction, then tacrolimus and steroids for about three years, went to all recipients.

Germline V CDR1 and CDR2: SEHNR, FQNEAQ (reference sequence). The CDR3 is 15 amino acids. The V and J ends lost 1 base and 0 bases respectively, with 10 bases between them. Points from the study as a whole: Recipient marrow contained GvH clones, some of which appeared first in ileum or blood.

This receptor was obtained from a human patient who received an intestinal transplant, so some T cells may come from the graft donor. The chain employs TRBV7-9 and TRBJ2-7; D is undetermined. Sample: PBMCs, taken 156 days after intestinal transplant. The CDR3 nucleotides are TGTGCCAGCAGCTTAGGTAGTGAGACCTCCTACGAGCAGTACTTC. The encoded protein is CASSLGSETSYEQYF.